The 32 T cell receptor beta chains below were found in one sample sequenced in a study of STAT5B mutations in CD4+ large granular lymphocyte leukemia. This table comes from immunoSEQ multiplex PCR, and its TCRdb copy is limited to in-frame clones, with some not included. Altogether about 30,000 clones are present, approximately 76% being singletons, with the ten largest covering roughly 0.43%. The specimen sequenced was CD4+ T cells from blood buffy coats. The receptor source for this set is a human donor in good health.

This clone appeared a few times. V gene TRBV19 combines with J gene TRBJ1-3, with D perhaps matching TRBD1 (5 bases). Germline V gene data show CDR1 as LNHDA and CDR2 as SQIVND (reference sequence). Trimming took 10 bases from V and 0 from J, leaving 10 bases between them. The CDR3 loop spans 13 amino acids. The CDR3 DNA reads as TGTGCCACGGGACTGATCTCTGGAAACACCATATATTTT. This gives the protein CATGLISGNTIYF.

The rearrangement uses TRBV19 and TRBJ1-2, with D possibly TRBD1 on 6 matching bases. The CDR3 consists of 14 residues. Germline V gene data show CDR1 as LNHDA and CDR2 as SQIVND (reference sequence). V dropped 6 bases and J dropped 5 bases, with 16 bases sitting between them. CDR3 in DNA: TGTGCCAGTAGCAAAACAGGGTACCTATATGGCTACACCTTC. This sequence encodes CASSKTGYLYGYTF.

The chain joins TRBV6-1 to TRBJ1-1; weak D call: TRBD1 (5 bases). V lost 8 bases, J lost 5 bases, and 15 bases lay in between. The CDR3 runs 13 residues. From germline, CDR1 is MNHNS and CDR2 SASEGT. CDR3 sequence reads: CASLLGGVTEAFF. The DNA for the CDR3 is TGTGCCAGCCTCCTGGGGGGGGTTACTGAAGCTTTCTTT.

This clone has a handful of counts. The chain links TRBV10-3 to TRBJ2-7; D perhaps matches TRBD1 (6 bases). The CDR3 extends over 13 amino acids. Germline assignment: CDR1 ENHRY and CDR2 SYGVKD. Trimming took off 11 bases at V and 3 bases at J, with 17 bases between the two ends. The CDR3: CALQDSLDYEQYF. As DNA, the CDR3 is TGTGCCCTCCAGGACAGTTTAGACTACGAGCAGTACTTC.

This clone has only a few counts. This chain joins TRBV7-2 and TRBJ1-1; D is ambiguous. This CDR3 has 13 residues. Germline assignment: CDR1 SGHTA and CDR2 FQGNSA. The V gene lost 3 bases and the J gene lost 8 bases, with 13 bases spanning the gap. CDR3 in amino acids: CASSFRGPLEAFF. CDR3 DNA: TGTGCCAGCAGCTTTCGTGGGCCGTTAGAAGCTTTCTTT.

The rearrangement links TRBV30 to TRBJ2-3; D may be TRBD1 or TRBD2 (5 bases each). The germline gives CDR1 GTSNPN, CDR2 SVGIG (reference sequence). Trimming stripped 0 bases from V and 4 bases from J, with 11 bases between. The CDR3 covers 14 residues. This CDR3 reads CAWSVRGPSDTQYF. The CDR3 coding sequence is TGTGCCTGGAGTGTACGGGGCCCCTCAGATACGCAGTATTTT.

CDR3 nucleotide sequence: TGTGCCAGTAGTATCGGTTATGGCTACACCTTC. Protein product: CASSIGYGYTF. The gene calls are TRBV19 and TRBJ1-2; D is unresolved. This CDR3 comprises 11 residues. Deletions cut 3 bases from V and 5 bases from J, with 4 bases between. The V gene's germline CDR1 is LNHDA and CDR2 SQIVND (reference sequence).

CDR3 in amino acids: CASTPGSNQPQHF. DNA for the CDR3: TGTGCCAGCACCCCAGGGAGCAATCAGCCCCAGCATTTT. The V call is TRBV6-1, the J call TRBJ1-5, with D maybe TRBD1 (5 bases). CDR1 is MNHNS, CDR2 SASEGT, per germline. The CDR3 totals 13 residues. V lost 7 bases and J 1 base, leaving 8 bases between the germline ends.

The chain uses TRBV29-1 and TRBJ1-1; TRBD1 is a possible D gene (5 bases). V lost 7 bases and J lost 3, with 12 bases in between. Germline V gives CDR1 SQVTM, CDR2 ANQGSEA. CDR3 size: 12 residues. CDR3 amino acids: CSAGLGDTEAFF. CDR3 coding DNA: TGCAGCGCGGGACTCGGGGACACTGAAGCTTTCTTT.

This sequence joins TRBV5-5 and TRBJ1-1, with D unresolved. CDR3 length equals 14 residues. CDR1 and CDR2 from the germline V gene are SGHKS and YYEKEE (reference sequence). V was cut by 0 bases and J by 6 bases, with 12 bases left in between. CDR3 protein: CASSLEGGPAEAFF. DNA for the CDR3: TGTGCCAGCAGCTTGGAGGGAGGGCCCGCTGAAGCTTTCTTT. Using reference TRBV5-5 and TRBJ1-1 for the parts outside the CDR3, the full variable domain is DAGVTQSPTHLIKTRGQQVTLRCSPISGHKSVSWYQQVLGQGPQFIFQYYEKEERGRGNFPDRFSARQFPNYSSELNVNALLLGDSALYLCASSLEGGPAEAFFGQGTRLTVV.

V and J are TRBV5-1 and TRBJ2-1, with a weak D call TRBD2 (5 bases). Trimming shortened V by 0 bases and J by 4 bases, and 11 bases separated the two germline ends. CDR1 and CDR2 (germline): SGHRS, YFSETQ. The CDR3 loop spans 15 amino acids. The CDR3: CASSLDVRVYNEQFF. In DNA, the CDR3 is TGCGCCAGCAGCTTGGATGTGCGGGTATACAATGAGCAGTTCTTC.

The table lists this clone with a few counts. The CDR3 reads CASFGGGITEAFF. CDR3 nucleotide sequence: TGTGCCAGTTTTGGGGGCGGAATAACTGAAGCTTTCTTT. The V call is TRBV19, the J call TRBJ1-1; maybe TRBD1 (6 bases). The germline V gene encodes CDR1 LNHDA and CDR2 SQIVND (reference sequence). CDR3 size: 13 residues. V was clipped by 8 bases and J by 5 bases, with 15 bases between them.

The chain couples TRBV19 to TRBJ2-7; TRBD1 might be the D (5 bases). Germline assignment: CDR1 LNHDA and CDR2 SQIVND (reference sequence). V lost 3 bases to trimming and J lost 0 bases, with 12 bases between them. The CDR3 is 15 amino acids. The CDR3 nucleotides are TGTGCCAGTAGTATTCAGGGAAGAAGCTCCTACGAGCAGTACTTC. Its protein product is CASSIQGRSSYEQYF.

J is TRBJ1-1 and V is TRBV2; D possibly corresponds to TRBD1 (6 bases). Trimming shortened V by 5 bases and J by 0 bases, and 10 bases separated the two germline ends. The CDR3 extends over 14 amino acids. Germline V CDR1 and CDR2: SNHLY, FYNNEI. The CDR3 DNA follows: TGTGCCAGCAGTAAGGGGGTGTTGAACACTGAAGCTTTCTTT. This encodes CASSKGVLNTEAFF.

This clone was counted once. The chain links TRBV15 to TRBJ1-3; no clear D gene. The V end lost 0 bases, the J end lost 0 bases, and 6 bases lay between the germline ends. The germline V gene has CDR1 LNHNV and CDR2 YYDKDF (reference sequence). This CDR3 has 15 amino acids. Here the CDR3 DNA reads TGTGCCACCAGCAGAGATCCGCTCTCTGGAAACACCATATATTTT. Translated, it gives CATSRDPLSGNTIYF.

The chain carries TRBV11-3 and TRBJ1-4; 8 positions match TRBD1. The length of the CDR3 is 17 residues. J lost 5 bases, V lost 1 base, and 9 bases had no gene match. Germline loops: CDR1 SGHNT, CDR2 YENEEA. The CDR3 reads CASSLGNRGFENEKLFF. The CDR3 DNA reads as TGTGCCAGCAGCTTAGGAAACAGGGGGTTCGAAAATGAAAAACTGTTTTTT. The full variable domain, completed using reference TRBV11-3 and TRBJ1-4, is EAGVVQSPRYKIIEKKQPVAFWCNPISGHNTLYWYLQNLGQGPELLIRYENEEAVDDSQLPKDRFSAERLKGVDSTLKIQPAELGDSAVYLCASSLGNRGFENEKLFFGSGTQLSVL.

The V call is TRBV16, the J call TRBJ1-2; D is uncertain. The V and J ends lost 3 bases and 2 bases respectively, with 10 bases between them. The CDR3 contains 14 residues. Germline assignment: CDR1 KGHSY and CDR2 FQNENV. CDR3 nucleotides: TGTGCCAGCAGCCATACGACGGAGAACTATGGCTACACCTTC. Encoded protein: CASSHTTENYGYTF. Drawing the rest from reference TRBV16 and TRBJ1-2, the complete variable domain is GEEVAQTPKHLVRGEGQKAKLYCAPIKGHSYVFWYQQVLKNEFKFLISFQNENVFDETGMPKERFSAKCLPNSPCSLEIQATKLEDSAVYFCASSHTTENYGYTFGSGTRLTVV.

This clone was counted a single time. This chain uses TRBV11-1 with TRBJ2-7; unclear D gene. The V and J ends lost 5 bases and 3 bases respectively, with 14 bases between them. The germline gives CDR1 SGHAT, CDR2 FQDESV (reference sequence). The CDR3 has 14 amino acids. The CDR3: CASSPVELSYEQYF. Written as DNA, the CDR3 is TGTGCCAGCAGCCCGGTGGAGTTAAGCTACGAGCAGTACTTC.

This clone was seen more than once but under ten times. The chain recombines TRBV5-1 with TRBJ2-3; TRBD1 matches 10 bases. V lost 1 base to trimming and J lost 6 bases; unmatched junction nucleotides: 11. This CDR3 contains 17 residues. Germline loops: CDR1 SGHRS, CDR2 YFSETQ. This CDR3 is CASSLSPRQGAMDTQYF. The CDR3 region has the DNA TGCGCCAGCAGCTTGAGCCCACGACAGGGGGCCATGGATACGCAGTATTTT.

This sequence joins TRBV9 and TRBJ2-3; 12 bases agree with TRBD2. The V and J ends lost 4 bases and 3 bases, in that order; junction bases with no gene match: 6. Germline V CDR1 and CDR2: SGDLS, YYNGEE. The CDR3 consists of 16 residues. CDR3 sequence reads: CASSKGLAGLTDTQYF. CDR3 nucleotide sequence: TGTGCCAGCAGCAAGGGACTAGCGGGCTTAACAGATACGCAGTATTTT.

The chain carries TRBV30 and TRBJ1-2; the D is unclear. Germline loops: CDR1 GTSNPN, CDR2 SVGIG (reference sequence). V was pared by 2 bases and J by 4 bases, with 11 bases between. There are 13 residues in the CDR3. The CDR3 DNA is TGTGCCTGGAGTAAGGAGAATTCCTATGGCTACACCTTC. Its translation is CAWSKENSYGYTF. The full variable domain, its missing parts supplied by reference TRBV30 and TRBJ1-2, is SQTIHQWPATLVQPVGSPLSLECTVEGTSNPNLYWYRQAAGRGLQLLFYSVGIGQISSEVPQNLSASRPQDRQFILSSKKLLLSDSGFYLCAWSKENSYGYTFGSGTRLTVV.

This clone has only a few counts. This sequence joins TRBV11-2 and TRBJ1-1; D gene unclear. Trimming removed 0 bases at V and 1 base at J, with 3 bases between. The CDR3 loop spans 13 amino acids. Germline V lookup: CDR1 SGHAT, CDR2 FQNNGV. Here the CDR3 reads CASSLERNTEAFF. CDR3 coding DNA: TGTGCCAGCAGCTTAGAGAGGAACACTGAAGCTTTCTTT.

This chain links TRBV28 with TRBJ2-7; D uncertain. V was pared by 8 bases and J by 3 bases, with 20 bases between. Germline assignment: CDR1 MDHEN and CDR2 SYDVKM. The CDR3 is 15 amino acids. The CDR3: CASHKGRTVVYEQYF. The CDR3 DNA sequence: TGTGCCAGCCATAAAGGTAGGACGGTAGTCTACGAGCAGTACTTC. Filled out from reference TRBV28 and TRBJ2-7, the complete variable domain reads DVKVTQSSRYLVKRTGEKVFLECVQDMDHENMFWYRQDPGLGLRLIYFSYDVKMKEKGDIPEGYSVSREKKERFSLILESASTNQTSMYLCASHKGRTVVYEQYFGPGTRLTVT.

The CDR3 sequence: CASSQDSAGTIQETQYF. The CDR3 region has the DNA TGCGCCAGCAGCCAAGATTCTGCGGGAACGATTCAAGAGACCCAGTACTTC. V usage is TRBV4-1 and J usage is TRBJ2-5; D may be TRBD2 (6 bases). This CDR3 is built from 17 residues. Between the trimmed V and J ends, which lost 0 bases and 2 bases, there was a span of 16 bases. CDR1 and CDR2 (germline): MGHRA, YSYEKL.

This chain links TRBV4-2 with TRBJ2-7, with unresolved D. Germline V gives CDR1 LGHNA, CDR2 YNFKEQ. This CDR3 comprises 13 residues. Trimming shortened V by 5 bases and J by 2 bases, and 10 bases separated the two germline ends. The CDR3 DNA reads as TGTGCCAGCAGCTTGGCCCAGGCCTACGAGCAGTACTTC. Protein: CASSLAQAYEQYF.

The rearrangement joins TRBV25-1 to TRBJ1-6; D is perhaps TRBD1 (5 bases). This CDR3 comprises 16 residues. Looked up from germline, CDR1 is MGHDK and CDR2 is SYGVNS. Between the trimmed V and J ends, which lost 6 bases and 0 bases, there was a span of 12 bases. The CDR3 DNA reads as TGTGCCAGCAGGAGAGCGGGGGGCTCCTATAATTCACCCCTCCACTTT. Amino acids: CASRRAGGSYNSPLHF.

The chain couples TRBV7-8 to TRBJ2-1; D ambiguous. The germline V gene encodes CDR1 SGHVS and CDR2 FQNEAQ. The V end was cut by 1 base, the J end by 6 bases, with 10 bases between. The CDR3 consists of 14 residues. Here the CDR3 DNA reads TGTGCCAGCAGCTTAGAGATGGTAGTCAATGAGCAGTTCTTC. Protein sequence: CASSLEMVVNEQFF.

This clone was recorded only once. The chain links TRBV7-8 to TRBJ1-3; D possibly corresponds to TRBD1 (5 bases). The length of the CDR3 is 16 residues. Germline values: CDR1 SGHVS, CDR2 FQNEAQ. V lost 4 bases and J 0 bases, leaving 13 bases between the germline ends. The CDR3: CASSSQGFYSGNTIYF. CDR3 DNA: TGTGCCAGCAGCTCCCAGGGATTTTACTCTGGAAACACCATATATTTT.

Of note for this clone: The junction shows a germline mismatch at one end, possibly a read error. The CDR3 spells CASSRDRNTGELFF. The CDR3 nucleotides read TGTGCTAGCAGTCGGGACCGGAACACCGGGGAGCTGTTTTTT. The J gene is TRBJ2-2, the V gene TRBV7-7; the D gene could be TRBD1 or TRBD2 (5 bases each). CDR3 length: 14 residues. CDR1 and CDR2 from the germline V gene are SSHAT and FNYEAQ (reference sequence). Looking up the rest from reference TRBV7-7 and TRBJ2-2 gives the full variable domain: GAGVSQSPRYKVTKRGQDVTLRCDPISSHATLYWYQQALGQGPEFLTYFNYEAQPDKSGLPSDRFSAERPEGSISTLTIQRTEQRDSAMYRCASSRDRNTGELFFGEGSRLTVL.

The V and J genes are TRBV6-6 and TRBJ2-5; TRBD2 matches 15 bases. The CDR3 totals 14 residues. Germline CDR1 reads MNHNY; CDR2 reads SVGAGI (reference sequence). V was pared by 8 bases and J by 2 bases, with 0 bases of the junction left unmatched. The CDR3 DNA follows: TGTGCCAGCGGGACTAGCGGGGGGCAAGAGACCCAGTACTTC. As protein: CASGTSGGQETQYF.

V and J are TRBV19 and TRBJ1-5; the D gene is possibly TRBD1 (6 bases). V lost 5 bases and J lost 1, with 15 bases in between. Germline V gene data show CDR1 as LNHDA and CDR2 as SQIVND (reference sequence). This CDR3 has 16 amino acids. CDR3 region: CASSLQPGTSNQPQHF. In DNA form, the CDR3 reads TGTGCCAGTAGTCTCCAACCCGGGACAAGCAATCAGCCCCAGCATTTT. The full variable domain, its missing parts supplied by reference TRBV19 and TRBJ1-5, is DGGITQSPKYLFRKEGQNVTLSCEQNLNHDAMYWYRQDPGQGLRLIYYSQIVNDFQKGDIAEGYSVSREKKESFPLTVTSAQKNPTAFYLCASSLQPGTSNQPQHFGDGTRLSIL.

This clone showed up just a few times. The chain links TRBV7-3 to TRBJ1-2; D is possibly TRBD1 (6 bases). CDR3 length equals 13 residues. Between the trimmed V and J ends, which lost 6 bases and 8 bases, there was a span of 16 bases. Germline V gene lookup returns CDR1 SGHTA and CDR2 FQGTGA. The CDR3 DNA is TGTGCCAGCAGTATAAGGCCCGGACAGGGCTACACCTTC. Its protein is CASSIRPGQGYTF.